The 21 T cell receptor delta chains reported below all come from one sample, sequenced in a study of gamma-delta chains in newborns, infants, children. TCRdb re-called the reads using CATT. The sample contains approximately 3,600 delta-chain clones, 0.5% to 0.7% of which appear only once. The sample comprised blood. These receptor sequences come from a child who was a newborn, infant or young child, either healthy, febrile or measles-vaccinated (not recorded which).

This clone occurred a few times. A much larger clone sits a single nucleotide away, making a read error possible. This chain's CDR3 is CALGELVVEPSCGYWGLRTAQLFF. CDR3 DNA sequence: TGTGCTCTTGGGGAACTAGTAGTGGAGCCTTCCTGCGGGTACTGGGGGCTCCGGACAGCACAACTCTTCTTT. This chain joins TRDV1 and TRDJ2; D possibly corresponds to TRDD3 (8 bases). The length of the CDR3 is 24 residues. CDR1 and CDR2 (germline): TSWWSYY, QGS. Deletions cut 0 bases from V and 4 bases from J, with 36 bases between.

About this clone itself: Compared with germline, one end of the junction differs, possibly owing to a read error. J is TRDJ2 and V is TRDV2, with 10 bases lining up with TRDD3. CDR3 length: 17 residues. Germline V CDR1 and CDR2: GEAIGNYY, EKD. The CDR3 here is CACDTVGGYALTARLFF. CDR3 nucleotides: TGTGCCTGTGACACTGTCGGGGGATACGCTTTGACAGCACGACTCTTCTTT.

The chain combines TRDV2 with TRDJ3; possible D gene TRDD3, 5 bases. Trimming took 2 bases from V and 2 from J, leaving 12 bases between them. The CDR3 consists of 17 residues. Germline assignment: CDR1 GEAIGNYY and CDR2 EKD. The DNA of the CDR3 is TGTGCCTGTGACAACGTTAGGGGGGCCTGGGACACCCGACAGATGTTTTTC. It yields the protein CACDNVRGAWDTRQMFF.

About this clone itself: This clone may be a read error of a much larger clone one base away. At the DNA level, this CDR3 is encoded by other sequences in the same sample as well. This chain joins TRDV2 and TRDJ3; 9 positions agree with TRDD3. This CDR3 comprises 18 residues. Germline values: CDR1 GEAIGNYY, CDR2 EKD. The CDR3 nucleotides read TGTGCCTGCGACACACTGGGGGAGAGCTCCTGGGACACCCGACAGATGTTTTTC. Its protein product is CACDTLGESSWDTRQMFF.

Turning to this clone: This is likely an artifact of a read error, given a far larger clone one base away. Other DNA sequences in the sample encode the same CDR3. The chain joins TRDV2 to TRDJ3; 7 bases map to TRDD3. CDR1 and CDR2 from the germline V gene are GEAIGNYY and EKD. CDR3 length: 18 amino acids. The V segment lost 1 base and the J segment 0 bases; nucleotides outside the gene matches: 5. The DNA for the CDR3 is TGTGCCTGTGACACTGTTTGGGGGAGCTCCTGGGACACCCGACAGATGTTTTTC. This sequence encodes CACDTVWGSSWDTRQMFF.

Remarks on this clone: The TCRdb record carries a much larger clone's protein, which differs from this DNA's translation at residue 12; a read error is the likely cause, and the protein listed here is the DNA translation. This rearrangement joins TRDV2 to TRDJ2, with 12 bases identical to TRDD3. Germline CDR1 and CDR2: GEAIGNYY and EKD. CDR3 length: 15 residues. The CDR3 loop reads CACDTVLGDTARLFF. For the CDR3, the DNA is TGTGCCTGTGACACCGTACTGGGGGATACAGCACGACTCTTCTTT.

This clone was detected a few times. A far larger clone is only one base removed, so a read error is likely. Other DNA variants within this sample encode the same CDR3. The CDR3 loop reads CACDTGGFSSWDTRQMFF. The CDR3 DNA follows: TGTGCCTGTGACACTGGGGGGTTTAGCTCCTGGGACACCCGACAGATGTTTTTC. This chain uses TRDV2 with TRDJ3; a weak D match, TRDD3 (6 bases). Germline-derived CDR1 and CDR2 are GEAIGNYY and EKD. This CDR3 comprises 18 residues. V shed 1 base and J shed 0 bases, with 12 bases lying between them.

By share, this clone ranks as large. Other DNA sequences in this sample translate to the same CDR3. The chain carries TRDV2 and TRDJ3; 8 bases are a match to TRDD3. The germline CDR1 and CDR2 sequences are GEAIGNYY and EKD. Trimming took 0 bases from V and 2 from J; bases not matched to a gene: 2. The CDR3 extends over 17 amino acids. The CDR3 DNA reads TGTGCCTGTGACACCTGGGGGATCACCTGGGACACCCGACAGATGTTTTTC. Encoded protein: CACDTWGITWDTRQMFF.

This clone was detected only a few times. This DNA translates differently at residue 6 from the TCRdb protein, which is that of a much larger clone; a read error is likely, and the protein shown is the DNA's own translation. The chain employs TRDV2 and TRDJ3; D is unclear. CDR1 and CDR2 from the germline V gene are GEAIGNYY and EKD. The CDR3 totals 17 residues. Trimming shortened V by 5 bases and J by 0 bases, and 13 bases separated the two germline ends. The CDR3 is CACGLRDYSWDTRQMFF. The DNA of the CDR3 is TGTGCCTGTGGACTGAGGGACTACTCCTGGGACACCCGACAGATGTTTTTC.

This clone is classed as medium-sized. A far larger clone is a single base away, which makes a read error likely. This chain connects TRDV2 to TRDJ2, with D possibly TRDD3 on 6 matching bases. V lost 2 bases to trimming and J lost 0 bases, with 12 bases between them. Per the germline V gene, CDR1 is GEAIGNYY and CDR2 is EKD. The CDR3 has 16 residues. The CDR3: CACDKLRDTLTAQLFF. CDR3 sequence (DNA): TGTGCCTGTGACAAACTGAGGGATACTTTGACAGCACAACTCTTCTTT.

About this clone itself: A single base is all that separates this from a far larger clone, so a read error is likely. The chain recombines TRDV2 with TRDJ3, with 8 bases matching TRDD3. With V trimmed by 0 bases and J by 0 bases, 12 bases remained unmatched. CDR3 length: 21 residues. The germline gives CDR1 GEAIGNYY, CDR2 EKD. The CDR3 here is CACDTMPEGYASSWDTRQMFF. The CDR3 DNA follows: TGTGCCTGTGACACCATGCCGGAGGGATACGCTAGCTCCTGGGACACCCGACAGATGTTTTTC.

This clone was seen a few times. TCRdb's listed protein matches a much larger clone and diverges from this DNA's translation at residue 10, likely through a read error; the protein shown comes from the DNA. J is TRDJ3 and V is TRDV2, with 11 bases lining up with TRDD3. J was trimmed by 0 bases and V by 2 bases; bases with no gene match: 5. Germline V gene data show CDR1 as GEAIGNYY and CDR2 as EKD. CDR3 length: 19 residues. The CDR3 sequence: CACDILGDKVSWDTRQMFF. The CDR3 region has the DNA TGTGCCTGTGACATACTGGGGGATAAAGTCTCCTGGGACACCCGACAGATGTTTTTC.

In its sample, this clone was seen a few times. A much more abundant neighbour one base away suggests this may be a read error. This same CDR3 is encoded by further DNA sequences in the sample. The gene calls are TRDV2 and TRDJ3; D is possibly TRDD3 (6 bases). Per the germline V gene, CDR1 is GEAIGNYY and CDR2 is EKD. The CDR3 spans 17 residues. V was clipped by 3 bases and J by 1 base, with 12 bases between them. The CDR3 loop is CACDPTGGSWDTRQMFF. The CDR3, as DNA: TGTGCCTGTGACCCTACCGGGGGATCCTGGGACACCCGACAGATGTTTTTC.

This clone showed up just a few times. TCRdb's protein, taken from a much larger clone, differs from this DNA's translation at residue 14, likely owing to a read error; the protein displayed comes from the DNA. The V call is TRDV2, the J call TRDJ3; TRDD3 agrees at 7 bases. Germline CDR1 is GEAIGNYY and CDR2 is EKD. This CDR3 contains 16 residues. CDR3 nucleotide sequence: TGTGCCTGTGACGGCCTGGGGGCCGGGGACACCCGACAGACGTTTTTC. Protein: CACDGLGAGDTRQTFF.

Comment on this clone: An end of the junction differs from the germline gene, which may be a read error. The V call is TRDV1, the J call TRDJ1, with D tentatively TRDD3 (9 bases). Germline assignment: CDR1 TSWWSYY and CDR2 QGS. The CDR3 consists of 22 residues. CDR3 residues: CALGEPRGFLRGYGAYTDKLIF. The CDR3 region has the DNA TGTGCCCTTGGGGAACCCAGAGGCTTCCTACGGGGATACGGGGCGTACACCGATAAACTCATCTTT.

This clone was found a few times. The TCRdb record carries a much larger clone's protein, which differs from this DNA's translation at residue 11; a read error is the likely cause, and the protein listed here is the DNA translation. Here the CDR3 DNA reads TGTGCCTGTGACACCGTACTGGGGGATTGGTACACCCGACAGATGTTTTTC. This gives the protein CACDTVLGDWYTRQMFF. The gene calls are TRDV2 and TRDJ3; TRDD3 matches at 10 bases. There are 17 residues in the CDR3. Trimming cost V 0 bases and J 8 bases; bases outside gene matches: 6. The germline gives CDR1 GEAIGNYY, CDR2 EKD.

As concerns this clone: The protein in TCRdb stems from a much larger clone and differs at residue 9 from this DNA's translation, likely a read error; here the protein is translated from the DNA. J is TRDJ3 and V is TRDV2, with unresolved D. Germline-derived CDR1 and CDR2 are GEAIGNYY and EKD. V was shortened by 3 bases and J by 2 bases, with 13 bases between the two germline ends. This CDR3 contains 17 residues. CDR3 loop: CACDAVPPPWDTRQMFF. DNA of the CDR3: TGTGCCTGTGACGCTGTACCCCCCCCCTGGGACACCCGACAGATGTTTTTC.

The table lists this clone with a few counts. The CDR3 bases are TGTGCTCTATACCCCGTATACGGCCTGTGTTTGACAGCACAACTCTTCTTT. This codes for CALYPVYGLCLTAQLFF. The chain couples TRDV1 to TRDJ2; D is possibly TRDD3 (5 bases). The CDR3 consists of 17 residues. Germline V lookup: CDR1 TSWWSYY, CDR2 QGS. Trimming stripped 9 bases from V and 1 base from J, with 21 bases between.

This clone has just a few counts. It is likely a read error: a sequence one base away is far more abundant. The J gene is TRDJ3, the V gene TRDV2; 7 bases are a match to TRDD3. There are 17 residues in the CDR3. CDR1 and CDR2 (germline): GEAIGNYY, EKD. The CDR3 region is CACDTWGSSRDTRQMFF. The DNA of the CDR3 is TGTGCCTGTGACACCTGGGGGAGCTCCCGGGACACCCGACAGATGTTTTTC.

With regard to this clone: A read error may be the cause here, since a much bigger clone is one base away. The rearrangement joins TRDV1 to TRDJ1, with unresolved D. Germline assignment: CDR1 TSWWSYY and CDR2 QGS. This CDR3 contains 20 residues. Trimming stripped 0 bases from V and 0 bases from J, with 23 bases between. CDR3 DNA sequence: TGTGCTCTTGGGGAACTAGTAATGGCAACACACAGCGTGTACACCGATAAACTCATCTTT. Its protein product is CALGELVMATHSVYTDKLIF.

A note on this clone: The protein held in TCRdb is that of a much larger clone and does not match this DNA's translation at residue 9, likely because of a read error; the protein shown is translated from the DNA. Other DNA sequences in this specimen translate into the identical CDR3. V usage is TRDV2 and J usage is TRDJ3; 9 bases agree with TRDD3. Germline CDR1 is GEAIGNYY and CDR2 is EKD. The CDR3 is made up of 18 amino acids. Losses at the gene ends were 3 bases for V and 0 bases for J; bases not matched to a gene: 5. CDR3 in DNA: TGTGCCTGTGACGTACTGGGGGAGGGCTCCTGGGACACCCGACAGATGTTTTTC. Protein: CACDVLGEGSWDTRQMFF.